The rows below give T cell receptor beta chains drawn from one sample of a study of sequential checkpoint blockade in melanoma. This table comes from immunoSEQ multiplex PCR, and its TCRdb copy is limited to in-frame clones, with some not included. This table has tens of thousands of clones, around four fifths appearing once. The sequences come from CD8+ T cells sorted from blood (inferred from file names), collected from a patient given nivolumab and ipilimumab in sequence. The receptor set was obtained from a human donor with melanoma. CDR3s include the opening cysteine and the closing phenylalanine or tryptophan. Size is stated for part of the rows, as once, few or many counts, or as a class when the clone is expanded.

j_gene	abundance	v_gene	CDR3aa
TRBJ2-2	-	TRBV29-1	CSVVLAGGNTGELFF
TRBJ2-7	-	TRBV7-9	CASSLATGGEQYF
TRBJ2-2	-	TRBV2	CASSDPSGNTGELFF
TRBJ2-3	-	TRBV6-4	CASRANGGSTDTQYF
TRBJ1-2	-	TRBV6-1	CASSEGSSPSYGYTF
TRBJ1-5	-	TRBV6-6	CASSYGTGEGQPQHF
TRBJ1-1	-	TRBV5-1	CASSLEGRDTEAFF
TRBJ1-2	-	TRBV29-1	CSVGSGISYGYTF
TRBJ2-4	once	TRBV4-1	CASSQVPSGREGNIQYF
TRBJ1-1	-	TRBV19	CASSIAQGYTEAFF
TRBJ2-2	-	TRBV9	CASSVRLAGNTGELFF
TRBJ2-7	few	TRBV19	CASSLGIGTREEQYF
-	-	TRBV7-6	CASSLTAPGNRAYEQYF
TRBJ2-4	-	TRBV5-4	CASSFQGADIQYF
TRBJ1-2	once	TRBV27	CASSLRGQGMDGYTF
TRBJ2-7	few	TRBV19	CASSISSGAYEQYF
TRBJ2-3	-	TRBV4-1	CASSGGATYTQYF
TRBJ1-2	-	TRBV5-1	CASSWDSFNGYTF
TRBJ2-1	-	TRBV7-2	CASSTPKGGRHEQFF
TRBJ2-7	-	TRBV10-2	CASSPDWGGGEGGSYEQYF
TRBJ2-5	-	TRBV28	CASSSLDVVGGIKTQYF
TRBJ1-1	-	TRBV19	CASRTQGLEAFF
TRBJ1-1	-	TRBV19	CASHTIGEGNTEAFF
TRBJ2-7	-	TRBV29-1	CSVSGTGEWYEQYF
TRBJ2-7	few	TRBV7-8	CASSWGGQGYEQYF
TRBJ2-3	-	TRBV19	CASSIVGVSTDTQYF
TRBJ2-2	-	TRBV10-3	CAISAPKGVTGELFF
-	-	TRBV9	CASSVEAVPTYEQYF
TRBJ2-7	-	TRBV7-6	CASSLTGSDEQYF
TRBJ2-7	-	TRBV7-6	CASSLRDSVVYEQYF
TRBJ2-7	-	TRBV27	CASSLAGTYEQYF
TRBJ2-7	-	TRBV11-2	CASSLLNYEQYF
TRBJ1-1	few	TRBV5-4	CASSGDKGWAAFF
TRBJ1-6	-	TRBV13	CASSGLRGSDNSPLHF
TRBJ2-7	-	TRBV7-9	CASSFHTSGGNYEQYF
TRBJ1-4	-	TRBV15	CATSREQGSEKLFF
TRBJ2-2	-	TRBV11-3	CASSLGGAGELFF
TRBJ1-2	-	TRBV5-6	CASSTQSGGYGYTF
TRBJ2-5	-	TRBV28	CASSLAMLAGALEETQYF
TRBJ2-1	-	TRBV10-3	CAISAIDRSSYNEQFF
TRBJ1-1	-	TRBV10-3	CAIRTENTEAFF
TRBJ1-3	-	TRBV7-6	CASSLGGSISGNTIYF